This T cell receptor beta chain was recovered during a study of identical twins. Study-wide points: Within twin pairs, the out-of-frame alpha sequences they shared showed excess low generation probability. Abundant beta clonotypes from cord blood bore fewer insertions; memory repertoires lacked this pattern. Models underestimated out-of-frame TCR alpha sharing in monozygotic twins.

In the case of this clonotype: Its target is not known.

MiXCR, run by TCRdb on the 5' RACE reads, gives a single entry per CDR3 protein. The sample lists 310,000 or so distinct CDR3 sequences, less than 9.5% occurring once. In addition, the sample was reused for a study of yellow fever vaccine responses in identical twins.

Material: CD8+ T cells sorted from blood. This clonotype was sampled from a woman in her late teens or twenties in good health.

The CDR3 sequence: CASSSGDTEAFF. DNA of the CDR3: TGTGCCAGCAGCTCCGGGGACACTGAAGCTTTCTTT. The chain carries TRBV11-2 and TRBJ1-1; D remains ambiguous. Germline lookup yields CDR1 SGHAT and CDR2 FQNNGV. Trimming removed 4 bases from V and 3 bases from J, with 6 bases in between. The CDR3 loop spans 12 amino acids.